This T cell receptor beta chain was found in a study of early T cells in non-severe SARS-CoV-2 infection. This clonotype was observed many times. V shed 2 bases and J shed 5 bases, with 9 bases lying between them. Germline V CDR1 and CDR2: SGHTA, FQGNSA. This CDR3 is 13 amino acids long. Molecules of cDNA were individually given unique molecular identifiers that were attached to them. One entry per CDR3 protein results from TCRdb running MiXCR on the 5' RACE reads. The sample lists 55,000 to 65,000 distinct CDR3 sequences, around 8.9% seen once, with 17% in the top ten. The sequence derives from an adult who was a healthcare worker with PCR-confirmed SARS-CoV-2 infection or an uninfected control (not recorded which). The sample comprised whole blood. The V call is TRBV7-2, the J call TRBJ1-2; D is uncertain. This CDR3 is CASSLSSMYGYTF. The CDR3 region has the DNA TGTGCCAGCAGCTTATCCTCCATGTATGGCTACACCTTC.